Below, 20 T cell receptor beta chains from the same sample are listed, as sequenced in a study of blood T cell repertoires in COVID-19 (dated by TCRdb to about 2020). Libraries were constructed by the immunoSEQ multiplex PCR assay. TCRdb provides this immuneACCESS table in a form limited to in-frame rearrangements. Some clones are lacking; in checked studies, under half of them reflect an unresolved V gene, and why the rest are absent is not known. Counted in this sample were about 22,000 clones; about 80% of them appeared once. Over 45% of the sample is taken by the ten largest. The specimen sequenced was peripheral blood. The source is a man between 65 and 85 years old with acute or convalescent COVID-19.

The chain uses TRBV10-3 and TRBJ2-5, with TRBD2 identical over 10 bases. V was clipped by 7 bases and J by 3 bases; unmatched bases: 5. CDR3 length equals 14 residues. The germline CDR1 and CDR2 sequences are ENHRY and SYGVKD. The DNA for the CDR3 is TGTGCCATCAACGCCGGACTAGCGGAAGAGACCCAGTACTTC. It translates to CAINAGLAEETQYF.

The rearrangement joins TRBV19 to TRBJ1-6; D not certain. Between the trimmed V and J ends, which lost 10 bases and 5 bases, there was a span of 15 bases. The CDR3 runs to 14 residues. Germline CDR1 reads LNHDA; CDR2 reads SQIVND (reference sequence). CDR3 DNA: TGTGCCACTTCAGCGGACGGCAATAATTCACCCCTCCACTTT. Translation: CATSADGNNSPLHF.

The chain has TRBV5-4 and TRBJ2-5; D may be TRBD1 (5 bases). V was cut by 1 base and J by 0 bases, with 19 bases left in between. Germline-derived CDR1 and CDR2 are SGHNT and YYREEE (reference sequence). The CDR3 sequence is 18 residues long. CDR3 nucleotides: TGTGCCAGCAGCTTGAGTCAGGGCGGCCTCTTGTACCAAGAGACCCAGTACTTC. Its protein product is CASSLSQGGLLYQETQYF.

V usage is TRBV28 and J usage is TRBJ2-2; D possibly corresponds to TRBD1 (5 bases). Germline-derived CDR1 and CDR2 are MDHEN and SYDVKM. CDR3 size: 17 residues. V lost 2 bases, J lost 0 bases, and 13 bases lay in between. CDR3 loop: CASSLPGHTPNTGELFF. Here the CDR3 DNA reads TGTGCCAGCAGTTTACCCGGACACACTCCGAACACCGGGGAGCTGTTTTTT.

The chain carries TRBV7-9 and TRBJ2-3; possible D gene TRBD1, 5 bases. V lost 5 bases to trimming and J lost 3 bases, with 18 bases between them. This CDR3 spans 16 amino acids. Germline V CDR1 and CDR2: SEHNR, FQNEAQ (reference sequence). Here the CDR3 reads CASSPIGAGGTDTQYF. The CDR3 region has the DNA TGTGCCAGCAGCCCCATTGGGGCCGGTGGGACAGATACGCAGTATTTT.

This sequence joins TRBV10-1 and TRBJ2-7; a possible D gene is TRBD1 (6 bases). There are 14 residues in the CDR3. Trimming removed 5 bases at V and 2 bases at J, with 13 bases between. Germline V lookup: CDR1 WNHNN, CDR2 SYGVQD (reference sequence). The CDR3 protein is CASSRTAGTYEQYF. CDR3 bases: TGCGCCAGCAGTCGGACAGCAGGAACCTACGAGCAGTACTTC.

The rearrangement joins TRBV27 to TRBJ2-7, with 9 bases matching TRBD1. Unmatched junction bases numbered 11, after V lost 6 bases and J lost 2 bases. The CDR3 extends over 16 amino acids. Germline V gives CDR1 MNHEY, CDR2 SMNVEV (reference sequence). CDR3 sequence reads: CASSDITGQGTYEQYF. In nucleotides, the CDR3 is TGTGCCAGCAGCGATATAACGGGACAGGGAACCTACGAGCAGTACTTC.

J is TRBJ1-2 and V is TRBV28; 7 bases agree with TRBD1. There are 17 residues in the CDR3. CDR1 and CDR2 from the germline V gene are MDHEN and SYDVKM. The V segment lost 6 bases and the J segment 4 bases; nucleotides outside the gene matches: 17. CDR3 amino acids: CASSTLSVGQRSYGYTF. CDR3 in DNA: TGTGCCAGCAGCACCCTATCGGTGGGACAGCGAAGCTATGGCTACACCTTC.

The chain is built from TRBV30 and TRBJ2-1; TRBD2 matches 7 bases. The ends lost 4 bases at V and 1 base at J; junction bases unmatched: 1. CDR3 length: 13 residues. CDR1 is GTSNPN and CDR2 is SVGIG in the germline V gene (reference sequence). CDR3 amino acids: CAWTSGSYNEQFF. The CDR3 coding sequence is TGTGCCTGGACTAGCGGTTCCTACAATGAGCAGTTCTTC.

This chain connects TRBV5-1 to TRBJ2-7, with 11 bases that match TRBD1. V trimming: 6 bases; J trimming: 12 bases; junction bases outside the gene matches: 8. Germline CDR1 is SGHRS and CDR2 is YFSETQ. CDR3 length: 12 amino acids. The CDR3 coding sequence is TGCGCCAGCACGGACAGGGGGCAGGGGTCGTACTTC. Translated, it gives CASTDRGQGSYF.

This chain uses TRBV28 with TRBJ1-1, with a weak D call TRBD1 (6 bases). V was clipped by 5 bases and J by 2 bases, with 9 bases between them. This CDR3 comprises 13 residues. Germline V gives CDR1 MDHEN, CDR2 SYDVKM. The CDR3 nucleotides read TGTGCCAGCAGTCGGGACACCAACACTGAAGCTTTCTTT. Protein product: CASSRDTNTEAFF.

V and J are TRBV4-1 and TRBJ1-5, with D unclear. V lost 4 bases to trimming and J lost 4 bases, with 11 bases between them. This CDR3 has 14 residues. Germline V gives CDR1 MGHRA, CDR2 YSYEKL. The CDR3 nucleotides are TGCGCCAGCAGCCTGACGGGTGGGAATCAGCCCCAGCATTTT. It yields the protein CASSLTGGNQPQHF.

The rearrangement uses TRBV2 and TRBJ1-2; D is ambiguous. The CDR3 covers 13 residues. V shed 4 bases and J shed 2 bases, with 8 bases lying between them. Germline assignment: CDR1 SNHLY and CDR2 FYNNEI. CDR3 sequence (DNA): TGTGCCAGCAGTGGGACGGGGAACTATGGCTACACCTTC. Amino acids: CASSGTGNYGYTF.

The rearrangement links TRBV19 to TRBJ1-6; 9 bases are a match to TRBD1. Germline loops: CDR1 LNHDA, CDR2 SQIVND (reference sequence). The V gene end was trimmed by 6 bases and the J gene end by 6 bases; junction bases not matched to a gene: 6. CDR3 size: 15 residues. Here the CDR3 DNA reads TGTGCCAGTAGATACAGGGGGCAAGGTAATTCACCCCTCCACTTT. Translated, it gives CASRYRGQGNSPLHF.

This clone is a singleton in its sample. The rearrangement links TRBV6-5 to TRBJ1-3; D is possibly TRBD1 (6 bases). Germline CDR1 is MNHEY and CDR2 is SVGAGI. The CDR3 extends over 15 amino acids. V was cut by 10 bases and J by 4 bases, with 20 bases left in between. CDR3 loop: CANSRGGAKGNTIYF. The CDR3 coding sequence is TGTGCCAACAGCCGGGGGGGGGCCAAAGGAAACACCATATATTTT.

This chain connects TRBV11-2 to TRBJ2-7, with 7 positions matching TRBD1. There are 15 residues in the CDR3. J lost 5 bases, V lost 1 base, and 8 bases had no gene match. From germline, CDR1 is SGHAT and CDR2 FQNNGV. The CDR3 DNA reads TGTGCCAGCAGCTTAGCCGGACAGGCCGGAAACGAGCAGTACTTC. Translation gives CASSLAGQAGNEQYF. Supplemented by reference TRBV11-2 and TRBJ2-7, the full variable domain reads EAGVAQSPRYKIIEKRQSVAFWCNPISGHATLYWYQQILGQGPKLLIQFQNNGVVDDSQLPKDRFSAERLKGVDSTLKIQPAKLEDSAVYLCASSLAGQAGNEQYFGPGTRLTVT.

The chain is built from TRBV7-9 and TRBJ2-3; D gene unclear. V was pared by 5 bases and J by 6 bases, with 9 bases between. Germline V gene data show CDR1 as SEHNR and CDR2 as FQNEAQ (reference sequence). This CDR3 has 12 residues. This chain's CDR3 is CASSPLGDTQYF. In DNA, the CDR3 is TGTGCCAGCAGCCCACTCGGGGATACGCAGTATTTT.

V is TRBV19 and J is TRBJ2-7; D remains unclear. The CDR3 extends over 14 amino acids. Germline assignment: CDR1 LNHDA and CDR2 SQIVND (reference sequence). Trimming cost V 5 bases and J 6 bases, with 17 bases left between them. This CDR3 is CASSPDLVSVEQYF. As DNA, the CDR3 is TGTGCCAGTAGTCCAGACTTGGTATCGGTCGAGCAGTACTTC.

J is TRBJ2-5 and V is TRBV7-9; D is possibly TRBD2 (6 bases). Trimming stripped 0 bases from V and 4 bases from J, with 6 bases between. Germline V CDR1 and CDR2: SEHNR, FQNEAQ (reference sequence). The CDR3 is 13 amino acids. The CDR3 sequence is CASSLAGGETQYF. Written as DNA, the CDR3 is TGTGCCAGCAGCTTAGCCGGGGGAGAGACCCAGTACTTC.

This clone was counted only a few times. The chain joins TRBV28 to TRBJ2-2; TRBD1 matches at 9 bases. Germline V gene sequence: CDR1 MDHEN, CDR2 SYDVKM. The CDR3 sequence is 18 residues long. The V segment lost 5 bases and the J segment 0 bases; nucleotides outside the gene matches: 10. The CDR3 reads CASSPLLGQGSNTGELFF. The CDR3 region has the DNA TGTGCCAGCAGTCCACTCTTAGGACAGGGGTCGAACACCGGGGAGCTGTTTTTT.